The rows below give T cell receptor beta chains drawn from one sample of a study of cytomegalovirus exposure and HLA in healthy donors. TCRdb keeps only in-frame clones here, not all; method: immunoSEQ multiplex PCR. This repertoire shows approximately 270,000 clones, 80% found once; its top ten account for 0.3%. The sample taken for sequencing was PBMCs. The receptors originated from a girl under 10 years old in good health and CMV-seronegative. CDR3s leave out the opening cysteine and the closing phenylalanine or tryptophan.

j_call v_call cdr3_aa
TRBJ2-3 TRBV9 ASSAYAGLAGLSDTQY
TRBJ2-6 TRBV4-2 ASSQRQVPPSGANVLT
TRBJ2-1 TRBV28 ASQPTGLADNNEQF
TRBJ2-3 TRBV4-1 ASSQEGASRSDTQY
TRBJ2-1 TRBV4-1 ASSQLAGGHNEQF
TRBJ2-6 TRBV27 ASSFEGAISGANVLT
TRBJ1-1 TRBV11-3 ASSLKAAGNEKTEAF
TRBJ2-3 TRBV5-6 ASSLTVSTDTQY
TRBJ2-1 TRBV4-2 ASSQGHTSGDGNEQF
. TRBV6-1 ASSGPRAGGSYEQY
TRBJ2-3 TRBV5-1 ASSWGGLGDTQY
TRBJ2-2 TRBV7-9 ASSLTGPQVNTGELF
TRBJ2-7 TRBV27 ASSYRRDSSYEQY
TRBJ1-5 TRBV5-1 ASSAGTGGADQPQH
TRBJ2-7 TRBV4-1 ASSQDRSSGTKSYEQY
TRBJ2-1 TRBV5-1 ASSQRTGDNEQF
TRBJ1-1 TRBV18 ASSPGRGGMNTEAF
TRBJ1-1 TRBV19 ATRNVDRGSGAF
TRBJ2-7 TRBV5-8 ASTQRQGNYEQY
TRBJ1-2 TRBV5-4 ASTGSGGYGYT
TRBJ1-2 TRBV28 ASSLLSPVPGQVKGYT
TRBJ2-1 TRBV9 ASSVGDRQYEQF
TRBJ2-1 TRBV10-3 AMRAGVGNEQF
TRBJ1-2 TRBV7-9 AIPAGDGYT
TRBJ2-3 TRBV6-5 ASSDGLAADTQY
TRBJ1-2 TRBV5-5 ASSLEAGNYGYT
TRBJ2-3 TRBV10-2 ASVSGVGTDTQY
TRBJ1-2 TRBV11-2 ASSFSSYGYT
TRBJ2-1 TRBV28 ASSPLGSYNEQF
TRBJ2-3 TRBV6-6 ASSPNTDTQY
TRBJ1-3 TRBV5-1 ASSLAGGSGNTIY
TRBJ1-4 TRBV28 ASSLSTGQRKLF
TRBJ1-5 TRBV18 ASSAEIGPQH
TRBJ1-2 TRBV7-3 ASQFRQQQVYGYT
TRBJ2-1 TRBV25-1 ASSSSPGLARYNEQF
TRBJ1-4 TRBV29-1 SGLTWDSGSPNEKLF
TRBJ1-1 TRBV27 ASSPYGQGPTEAF
TRBJ2-2 TRBV6-4 ASRDLGQGHTGELF
TRBJ2-1 TRBV15 ATSRDGLVRFHNEQF
TRBJ1-1 TRBV19 ASSMRGLHSEAF
TRBJ2-2 TRBV19 ASSLDRVGAGELF
TRBJ2-2 TRBV28 ASSSTGGWDGELF
TRBJ1-2 TRBV5-1 ASSIGTVAIPNYGYT
TRBJ1-5 TRBV6-5 ASNQRSNQPQH
TRBJ1-2 TRBV29-1 SVDYRDRGDYGYT
TRBJ1-4 TRBV28 ASRSLNRGWEKLF
TRBJ2-7 TRBV6-5 ASSYSITEKGDEQY
TRBJ1-2 TRBV5-4 ASSLGDRGIWGYT
TRBJ2-7 TRBV7-8 ASSLRGTGEVYEQY
TRBJ2-1 TRBV7-8 ASSSLGDSPYNEQF
. TRBV4-1 ASSHLTGEGYEQY
TRBJ1-3 TRBV7-6 ASSPRPTGTGSGNTIY
TRBJ1-5 TRBV27 ASSLSVRGNQPQH
TRBJ2-5 TRBV6-5 ASRQGNQETQY
TRBJ2-2 TRBV5-4 ASSFTGGRPTGELF
TRBJ2-5 TRBV7-9 ASSFGGARETQY
TRBJ2-5 TRBV6-1 ASSELALPQETQY